A selection of T cell receptor beta chains follows, all from one sample in a study of blood T cell repertoires in COVID-19. Here immunoSEQ multiplex PCR was the method, and the copy in TCRdb shows in-frame clones only, minus some. The data contain more than 300,000 clones, more than 70% of them singletons. The sample was peripheral blood. The receptors were sampled from a woman aged 30 to 39 with COVID-19, enrolled during active disease. CDR3s leave out the opening cysteine and the closing phenylalanine or tryptophan. A D gene is named only where the DNA matches it firmly.

>TRBD1|TRBJ1-1|TRBV5-1
ASSWGQGASEAF
>.|TRBJ1-2|TRBV6-5
ASRKQGGEGYT
>TRBD1|TRBJ2-1|TRBV25-1
ASSDVGQVTNEQF
>.|TRBJ1-1|TRBV14
ASSPGRVGTEAF
>.|TRBJ1-2|TRBV21-1
ASSLSLGGLYGYT
>.|TRBJ2-1|TRBV10-3
AIMGRLSYNEQF
>.|TRBJ1-6|TRBV9
ASSVGPGDSSYNSPLH
>.|TRBJ2-2|TRBV20-1
SARGAGELF
>.|TRBJ2-1|TRBV5-1
ASSKGTGTGFGEQF
>.|TRBJ1-1|TRBV18
ASSPEGGAEAF
>TRBD1|TRBJ2-5|TRBV2
ASSARDRGRETQY
>TRBD1|TRBJ1-2|TRBV18
ASSRPGQGSYGYT
>TRBD1|TRBJ2-7|TRBV6-5
ASSYMDRDYEQY
>.|TRBJ1-2|TRBV6-2/TRBV6-3
ASSYPGYGYT
>.|TRBJ2-5|TRBV2
ASKAPLETQY
>.|TRBJ1-5|TRBV7-8
ASSLNSRISNQPQH
>TRBD2|TRBJ2-5|TRBV5-6
ASSLYLAGRGETQY
>.|TRBJ2-5|TRBV5-1
ASSRNPRDFGLTQY
>TRBD2|TRBJ2-1|TRBV3-1/TRBV3-2
ASSPAGLADNEQF
>TRBD2|TRBJ2-1|TRBV6-2/TRBV6-3
ASSFSGGRSNEQF
>.|TRBJ2-3|TRBV4-1
ASSQVGRGLSTDTQY
>TRBD1|TRBJ2-7|TRBV10-3
AISSGTDSGEQY
>TRBD2|TRBJ2-1|TRBV6-4
ASSESEAGGPKEQF
>TRBD1|TRBJ1-2|TRBV2
ASSVLGTTRTGGGYT
>TRBD2|TRBJ2-1|TRBV7-9
ASSSTGTRDNEQF
>TRBD2|TRBJ2-5|TRBV5-1
ASSDTSGGAVQY
>.|TRBJ1-1|TRBV4-1
ASSQGGRYTEAF
>TRBD1|TRBJ1-2|TRBV4-1
ASSPHRGTVYGYT
>TRBD2|TRBJ2-3|TRBV4-2
ASSQESGGGYTDTQY
>TRBD2|TRBJ2-1|TRBV11-1
ASSPDLSGGALEQF
>TRBD1|TRBJ1-6|TRBV27
ASSLIGGISPLH
>.|TRBJ1-5|TRBV15
ATRVGGEGQPQH
>.|TRBJ1-4|TRBV3-1/TRBV3-2
ASRKGGNEKLF
>.|TRBJ1-1|TRBV19
ASSISPLNSGTEAF
>.|TRBJ2-6|TRBV11-2
ASSDGHQGSGANVLT
>TRBD1|TRBJ1-2|TRBV12-3/TRBV12-4
ASREQGGIGYT
>.|TRBJ2-1|TRBV7-9
ASSPTLGAYNEQF
>TRBD2|TRBJ2-1|TRBV7-3
ASSLTLAGAFNEQF
>.|TRBJ2-2|TRBV24-1
ATSDFWGGGNTGELF
>.|TRBJ2-1|TRBV19
ASSTQTVDNEQF
>TRBD1|TRBJ2-2|TRBV5-1
ASSLKQGLTGELF
>.|TRBJ1-6|TRBV28
ASSGETRGSPLH
>TRBD1|TRBJ1-4|TRBV5-1
ASSSGQGGMNEKLF
>.|TRBJ1-5|TRBV2
ASSPINQPQH
>TRBD1|TRBJ1-1|TRBV19
ASSRDRRNTEAF
>.|TRBJ1-6|TRBV2
ASSLVGLDAGPLH
>TRBD2|TRBJ2-3|TRBV2
ASSAVSGARTDTQY